The entry that follows covers one T cell receptor beta chain sequence. What it recognizes is unknown. In germline, CDR1 is MNHEY, CDR2 SVGAGI. The germline V and J ends were trimmed by 6 bases and 7 bases, with 18 bases remaining between them. The CDR3 sequence is 15 residues long. This specimen belongs to a study of T cell responses to AZD1222 COVID-19 vaccine. Some clones are missing from TCRdb's copy, which holds only in-frame ones; the method was immunoSEQ multiplex PCR. The sample lists about 170,000 clones, approximately 92% seen once, with 6% to 8% in the top ten. Study results and caveats: Regions left unmutated in variants are reportedly the target of nearly half of spike-specific TCRs. Clonal diversity may have been underestimated in mostly white British donors. Baseline seropositives among AZD1222 recipients totaled only six or seven.

This rearrangement joins TRBV6-5 to TRBJ1-4; no reliable D call. The receptor comes from an adult in good health. The sequencing here drew on peripheral blood, taken on day 0 of AZD1222 vaccination. CDR3 nucleotides: TGTGCCAGCAGACTTACGCGGGCCTGGGGTGAAAAACTGTTTTTT. Protein: CASRLTRAWGEKLFF.